The T cell receptor (beta chain) under discussion was sequenced for a study of T cell repertoires in cytomegalovirus infection. Study as a whole: Recently identified HLA-C-restricted and well-studied HLA-B-restricted CMV epitopes were used. In public TCR beta signatures, there were indications of both CMV infection and matching HLA type.

MiXCR, run by TCRdb on the reads, gives a single entry per CDR3 protein. This sample yields approximately 300,000 distinct CDR3 sequences, of which roughly 28% are seen a single time; 20% belongs to the top ten. Comments on this clonotype: Its matching antigen is unknown. Likely a read error: the CDR3 ends without its conserved phenylalanine or tryptophan.

The CDR3 runs to 14 residues. Germline assignment: CDR1 SGHTA and CDR2 FQGNSA. Trimming took off 3 bases at V and 6 bases at J, with 9 bases between the two ends. Notes on the study in general: Clonotype analysis showed dominance of the ex vivo response by HLA-C-restricted CMV-specific TCR beta clonotypes. Summed frequency of shared TCR beta families picked out CMV carriers who also had the relevant HLA.

This receptor was obtained from a human donor in good health (CMV status not recorded). Some clones in this sample may be carry-over from other donors' samples. The sample consisted of cultured PBMCs, taken from culture after CMV antigen stimulation. The V call is TRBV7-2, the J call TRBJ1-6; tentative D call: TRBD1 (6 bases). The CDR3 coding sequence is TGTGCCAGCAGCTTCCGGACAGCTAATTCACCCCTCCACTAT. Amino acids: CASSFRTANSPLHY.